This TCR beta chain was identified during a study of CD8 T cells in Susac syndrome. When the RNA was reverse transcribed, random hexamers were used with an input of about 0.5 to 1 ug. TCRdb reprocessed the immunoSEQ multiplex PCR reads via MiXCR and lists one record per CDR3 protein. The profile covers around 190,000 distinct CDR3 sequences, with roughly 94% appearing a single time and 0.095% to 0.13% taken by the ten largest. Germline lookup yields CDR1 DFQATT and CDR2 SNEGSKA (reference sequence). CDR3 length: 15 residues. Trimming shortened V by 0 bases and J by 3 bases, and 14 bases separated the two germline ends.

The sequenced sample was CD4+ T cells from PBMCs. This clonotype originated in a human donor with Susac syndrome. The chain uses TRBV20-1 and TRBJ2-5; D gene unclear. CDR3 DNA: TGCAGTGCTAGAGACCCACGGGTGTTCGAAGAGACCCAGTACTTC. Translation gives CSARDPRVFEETQYF.